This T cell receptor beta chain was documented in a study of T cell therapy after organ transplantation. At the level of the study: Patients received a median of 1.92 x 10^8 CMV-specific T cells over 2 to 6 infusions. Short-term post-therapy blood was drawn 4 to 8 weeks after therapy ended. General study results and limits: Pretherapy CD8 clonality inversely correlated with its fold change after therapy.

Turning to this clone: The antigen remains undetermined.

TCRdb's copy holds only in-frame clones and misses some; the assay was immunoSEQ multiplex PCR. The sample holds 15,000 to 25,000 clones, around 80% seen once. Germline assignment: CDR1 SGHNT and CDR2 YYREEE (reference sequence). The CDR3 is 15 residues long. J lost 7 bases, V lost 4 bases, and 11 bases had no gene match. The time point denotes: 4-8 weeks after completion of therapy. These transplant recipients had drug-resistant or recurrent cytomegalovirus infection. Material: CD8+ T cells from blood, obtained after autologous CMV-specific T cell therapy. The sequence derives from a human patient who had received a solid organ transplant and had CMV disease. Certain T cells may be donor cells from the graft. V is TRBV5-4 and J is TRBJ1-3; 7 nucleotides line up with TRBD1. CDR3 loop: CASSPGQAPGNTIYF. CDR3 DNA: TGTGCCAGCAGCCCCGGACAGGCACCGGGTAACACCATATATTTT.